These T cell receptor beta chains were read from a single sample in a study of blood T cell repertoires in COVID-19. TCRdb's table, derived via immunoSEQ multiplex PCR, lists solely in-frame clones and lacks some. The table records hundreds of thousands of clones, 80% to 90% of them present only once. The sample consisted of peripheral blood. These receptors all come from a man aged 40-50 years with acute or convalescent COVID-19. The CDR3 runs from the conserved cysteine through the conserved F or W. Fields, in order: D gene, V gene, clone size, J gene, CDR3 protein, CDR3 DNA. A D gene is named only where the DNA matches it firmly. The size entry is marked missing in some rows and otherwise reads once, few, many or a size class.

D gene: TRBD1
V gene: TRBV7-3
clone size: .
J gene: TRBJ1-2
CDR3 protein: CASRRGTATPGIGGYTF
CDR3 DNA: TGTGCCAGCAGACGCGGGACAGCGACACCGGGGATTGGAGGCTACACCTTC

D gene: .
V gene: TRBV28
clone size: .
J gene: TRBJ1-2
CDR3 protein: CASSLPLVKAYGYTF
CDR3 DNA: TGTGCCAGCAGTTTACCCCTCGTAAAAGCTTATGGCTACACCTTC

D gene: .
V gene: TRBV9
clone size: .
J gene: TRBJ2-6
CDR3 protein: CASSGTTRVLTF
CDR3 DNA: TGTGCCAGCAGTGGGACAACTCGCGTCCTGACTTTC

D gene: .
V gene: TRBV27
clone size: .
J gene: TRBJ1-2
CDR3 protein: CASSLVGQPLYGYTF
CDR3 DNA: TGTGCCAGCAGTTTGGTCGGACAGCCCCTCTATGGCTACACCTTC

D gene: TRBD1
V gene: TRBV5-1
clone size: .
J gene: TRBJ1-2
CDR3 protein: CASSLKTGDDSSYTF
CDR3 DNA: TGCGCCAGCAGCTTAAAGACAGGGGATGATTCTAGCTACACCTTC

D gene: .
V gene: TRBV6-5
clone size: .
J gene: TRBJ1-2
CDR3 protein: CASSPSTANYGYTF
CDR3 DNA: TGTGCCAGCAGTCCCTCGACAGCTAACTATGGCTACACCTTC

D gene: TRBD2
V gene: TRBV6-5
clone size: .
J gene: TRBJ2-7
CDR3 protein: CASSGTSGGHEQYF
CDR3 DNA: TGTGCCAGCAGCGGGACTAGCGGGGGTCACGAGCAGTACTTC

D gene: TRBD1
V gene: TRBV6-5
clone size: .
J gene: TRBJ1-2
CDR3 protein: CASSWGQPVYHGYTF
CDR3 DNA: TGTGCCAGCAGTTGGGGACAGCCAGTTTATCATGGCTACACCTTC

D gene: .
V gene: TRBV18
clone size: .
J gene: TRBJ1-2
CDR3 protein: CASSPRPQGSFYGYTF
CDR3 DNA: TGTGCCAGCTCACCTCGGCCCCAGGGGTCATTCTATGGCTACACCTTC

D gene: TRBD2
V gene: TRBV5-4
clone size: .
J gene: TRBJ2-1
CDR3 protein: CASSLGGSSNEQFF
CDR3 DNA: TGTGCCAGCAGCTTGGGCGGGAGTAGCAATGAGCAGTTCTTC

D gene: TRBD1
V gene: TRBV29-1
clone size: .
J gene: TRBJ1-1
CDR3 protein: CSVQGYMNTEAFF
CDR3 DNA: TGCAGCGTACAGGGGTACATGAACACTGAAGCTTTCTTT

D gene: TRBD1
V gene: TRBV29-1
clone size: .
J gene: TRBJ1-2
CDR3 protein: CSAGQANYGYTF
CDR3 DNA: TGCAGCGCGGGACAGGCTAACTATGGCTACACCTTC

D gene: .
V gene: TRBV4-1
clone size: few
J gene: TRBJ1-2
CDR3 protein: CASSQVGGTGYTF
CDR3 DNA: TGCGCCAGCAGCCAAGTCGGGGGGACGGGCTACACCTTC

D gene: TRBD1
V gene: TRBV7-9
clone size: .
J gene: TRBJ1-6
CDR3 protein: CASRDTGVNSPLHF
CDR3 DNA: TGTGCCAGCAGGGATACAGGGGTTAATTCACCCCTCCACTTT

D gene: TRBD2
V gene: TRBV2
clone size: .
J gene: TRBJ2-3
CDR3 protein: CATDGGTSGSTDTQYF
CDR3 DNA: TGTGCCACGGATGGTGGGACTAGCGGGAGCACAGATACGCAGTATTTT

D gene: .
V gene: TRBV6-5
clone size: .
J gene: TRBJ1-2
CDR3 protein: CASSYSFTVYGYTF
CDR3 DNA: TGTGCCAGCAGTTACTCGTTCACAGTTTATGGCTACACCTTC

D gene: TRBD2
V gene: TRBV19
clone size: .
J gene: TRBJ2-7
CDR3 protein: CASSEMLAGGGYEQYF
CDR3 DNA: TGTGCCAGTAGTGAAATGCTAGCGGGGGGGGGCTACGAGCAGTACTTC

D gene: .
V gene: TRBV27
clone size: .
J gene: TRBJ1-5
CDR3 protein: CASSTGGSSNQPQHF
CDR3 DNA: TGTGCCAGCAGCACGGGAGGAAGTAGCAATCAGCCCCAGCATTTT

D gene: TRBD1
V gene: TRBV5-5
clone size: .
J gene: TRBJ2-7
CDR3 protein: CASSFGDSSYEQYF
CDR3 DNA: TGTGCCAGCAGCTTCGGGGACAGCTCCTACGAGCAGTACTTC

D gene: TRBD1
V gene: TRBV27
clone size: .
J gene: TRBJ2-1
CDR3 protein: CASRSRQGSYNEQFF
CDR3 DNA: TGTGCCAGCAGATCCCGACAGGGCTCCTACAATGAGCAGTTCTTC

D gene: TRBD1
V gene: TRBV6-5
clone size: .
J gene: TRBJ1-1
CDR3 protein: CASSRTGSLNTEAFF
CDR3 DNA: TGTGCCAGCAGCCGGACAGGGTCCCTGAACACTGAAGCTTTCTTT

D gene: .
V gene: TRBV19
clone size: .
J gene: TRBJ1-1
CDR3 protein: CASSRGGVVNTEAFF
CDR3 DNA: TGTGCCAGTAGCCGAGGGGGGGTCGTGAACACTGAAGCTTTCTTT

D gene: TRBD1
V gene: TRBV27
clone size: .
J gene: TRBJ2-7
CDR3 protein: CASSQTGLDYEQYF
CDR3 DNA: TGTGCCAGCAGTCAGACAGGGCTGGACTACGAGCAGTACTTC

D gene: .
V gene: TRBV4-3
clone size: .
J gene: TRBJ2-5
CDR3 protein: CASSQVGTGQETQYF
CDR3 DNA: TGCGCCAGCAGCCAAGTTGGAACAGGCCAAGAGACCCAGTACTTC

D gene: TRBD1
V gene: TRBV6-5
clone size: .
J gene: TRBJ1-1
CDR3 protein: CASKTQGGGTEAFF
CDR3 DNA: TGTGCCAGCAAAACTCAGGGGGGAGGTACTGAAGCTTTCTTT

D gene: .
V gene: TRBV19
clone size: .
J gene: TRBJ1-5
CDR3 protein: CASSRDIEFYSNQPQHF
CDR3 DNA: TGTGCCAGTAGCCGGGACATCGAGTTTTATAGCAATCAGCCCCAGCATTTT

D gene: TRBD1
V gene: TRBV5-4
clone size: .
J gene: TRBJ1-6
CDR3 protein: CASSTGTGAVNSPLHF
CDR3 DNA: TGTGCCAGCAGCACCGGGACAGGGGCCGTGAATTCACCCCTCCACTTT

D gene: .
V gene: TRBV4-3
clone size: .
J gene: TRBJ2-3
CDR3 protein: CASSQDLVSTSTDTQYF
CDR3 DNA: TGCGCCAGCAGCCAAGATTTAGTCTCCACTAGCACAGATACGCAGTATTTT

D gene: TRBD2
V gene: TRBV27
clone size: .
J gene: TRBJ2-7
CDR3 protein: CASSALLSSGPAYEQYF
CDR3 DNA: TGTGCCAGCAGTGCCCTTTTATCTAGCGGGCCCGCCTACGAGCAGTACTTC

D gene: .
V gene: TRBV18
clone size: .
J gene: TRBJ1-5
CDR3 protein: CASSRVGLDRENQPQHF
CDR3 DNA: TGTGCCAGCTCACGGGTAGGACTTGACCGGGAGAATCAGCCCCAGCATTTT

D gene: .
V gene: TRBV28
clone size: .
J gene: TRBJ2-3
CDR3 protein: CASSFPILSTDTQYF
CDR3 DNA: TGTGCCAGCAGTTTTCCGATACTGTCGACAGATACGCAGTATTTT

D gene: TRBD1
V gene: TRBV6-5
clone size: .
J gene: TRBJ1-2
CDR3 protein: CASSTLEGADGYTF
CDR3 DNA: TGTGCCAGCAGTACGCTAGAGGGGGCGGATGGCTACACCTTC

D gene: .
V gene: TRBV5-4
clone size: .
J gene: TRBJ1-6
CDR3 protein: CASSAGRGGSPLHF
CDR3 DNA: TGTGCCAGCAGCGCCGGGAGGGGGGGGTCACCCCTCCACTTT

D gene: .
V gene: TRBV4-3
clone size: .
J gene: TRBJ2-1
CDR3 protein: CASSVQGTDNEQFF
CDR3 DNA: TGCGCCAGCAGCGTACAGGGAACGGACAATGAGCAGTTCTTC

D gene: .
V gene: TRBV2
clone size: once
J gene: TRBJ2-1
CDR3 protein: CASSAYSGAIAYNEQFF
CDR3 DNA: TGTGCCAGCAGTGCGTACTCAGGGGCTATAGCCTACAATGAGCAGTTCTTC

D gene: .
V gene: TRBV3-1/TRBV3-2
clone size: .
J gene: TRBJ2-5
CDR3 protein: CASSQQGGQTQYF
CDR3 DNA: TGTGCCAGCAGCCAACAGGGGGGTCAGACCCAGTACTTC

D gene: .
V gene: TRBV9
clone size: .
J gene: TRBJ2-5
CDR3 protein: CASSGAFGLETQYF
CDR3 DNA: TGTGCCAGCAGCGGGGCTTTTGGGCTCGAGACCCAGTACTTC

D gene: TRBD1
V gene: TRBV5-4
clone size: .
J gene: TRBJ2-2
CDR3 protein: CASRRDSQTGELFF
CDR3 DNA: TGTGCCAGCCGCCGGGACAGTCAAACCGGGGAGCTGTTTTTT

D gene: .
V gene: TRBV6-5
clone size: .
J gene: TRBJ1-1
CDR3 protein: CASTATGFGNTEAFF
CDR3 DNA: TGTGCCAGCACCGCCACAGGGTTTGGCAACACTGAAGCTTTCTTT

D gene: TRBD1
V gene: TRBV30
clone size: .
J gene: TRBJ1-4
CDR3 protein: CAWGTGGGEKLFF
CDR3 DNA: TGTGCCTGGGGGACAGGGGGCGGTGAAAAACTGTTTTTT

D gene: TRBD1
V gene: TRBV7-9
clone size: many
J gene: TRBJ2-7
CDR3 protein: CASSSWDRGSSEQYF
CDR3 DNA: TGTGCCAGCAGCTCATGGGACAGGGGGTCTAGTGAGCAGTACTTC

D gene: .
V gene: TRBV6-5
clone size: few
J gene: TRBJ2-7
CDR3 protein: CASGGTATYEQYF
CDR3 DNA: TGTGCCAGTGGGGGGACGGCTACCTACGAGCAGTACTTC

D gene: .
V gene: TRBV25-1
clone size: .
J gene: TRBJ1-1
CDR3 protein: CASSSRNREKAFF
CDR3 DNA: TGTGCCAGCAGTTCCAGAAACAGGGAGAAAGCTTTCTTT

D gene: .
V gene: TRBV7-3
clone size: .
J gene: TRBJ2-2
CDR3 protein: CASSSLGETGELFF
CDR3 DNA: TGTGCCAGCAGCTCTCTCGGAGAGACCGGGGAGCTGTTTTTT

D gene: .
V gene: TRBV28
clone size: .
J gene: TRBJ1-4
CDR3 protein: CASSLGREGRKLFF
CDR3 DNA: TGTGCCAGCAGTTTGGGTAGGGAGGGGCGGAAACTGTTTTTT

D gene: .
V gene: TRBV6-5
clone size: .
J gene: TRBJ1-6
CDR3 protein: CASSYSWPSYNSPLHF
CDR3 DNA: TGTGCCAGCAGTTACTCGTGGCCGTCCTATAATTCACCCCTCCACTTT

D gene: .
V gene: TRBV27
clone size: once
J gene: TRBJ2-1
CDR3 protein: CASRGGRYNEQFF
CDR3 DNA: TGTGCCAGCAGGGGGGGTCGCTACAATGAGCAGTTCTTC

D gene: .
V gene: TRBV11-2
clone size: .
J gene: TRBJ1-6
CDR3 protein: CASSRSGFNSPLHF
CDR3 DNA: TGTGCCAGCAGCCGATCAGGGTTTAATTCACCCCTCCACTTT

D gene: .
V gene: TRBV28
clone size: .
J gene: TRBJ2-3
CDR3 protein: CASSLIGDTQYF
CDR3 DNA: TGTGCCAGCAGTTTAATCGGGGATACGCAGTATTTT

D gene: TRBD2
V gene: TRBV6-6
clone size: .
J gene: TRBJ2-1
CDR3 protein: CASSFASGGLNEQFF
CDR3 DNA: TGTGCCAGCAGTTTCGCTAGCGGGGGCCTCAATGAGCAGTTCTTC

D gene: .
V gene: TRBV9
clone size: .
J gene: TRBJ2-2
CDR3 protein: CASSVDGLNTGELFF
CDR3 DNA: TGTGCCAGCAGCGTAGACGGGTTGAACACCGGGGAGCTGTTTTTT

D gene: .
V gene: TRBV30
clone size: .
J gene: TRBJ1-5
CDR3 protein: CAWNAGNQPQHF
CDR3 DNA: TGTGCCTGGAACGCGGGCAATCAGCCCCAGCATTTT

D gene: .
V gene: TRBV30
clone size: .
J gene: TRBJ1-4
CDR3 protein: CAWSEDSLDEKLFF
CDR3 DNA: TGTGCCTGGAGTGAAGACAGCCTGGATGAAAAACTGTTTTTT

D gene: .
V gene: TRBV4-3
clone size: .
J gene: TRBJ2-1
CDR3 protein: CASSQDIQPGNEQFF
CDR3 DNA: TGCGCCAGCAGCCAAGATATACAACCGGGGAATGAGCAGTTCTTC

D gene: .
V gene: TRBV29-1
clone size: .
J gene: TRBJ2-3
CDR3 protein: CSVEAVGILKSQYF
CDR3 DNA: TGCAGCGTTGAAGCGGTCGGTATACTAAAATCGCAGTATTTT

D gene: TRBD2
V gene: TRBV7-2
clone size: .
J gene: TRBJ2-5
CDR3 protein: CASSLGLSGGQGETQYF
CDR3 DNA: TGTGCCAGCAGCTTAGGGCTTAGCGGGGGCCAAGGAGAGACCCAGTACTTC

D gene: TRBD1
V gene: TRBV6-6
clone size: .
J gene: TRBJ1-6
CDR3 protein: CASSPADRASYNSPLHF
CDR3 DNA: TGTGCCAGCAGTCCAGCGGACAGGGCCTCCTATAATTCACCCCTCCACTTT

D gene: TRBD1
V gene: TRBV19
clone size: .
J gene: TRBJ1-5
CDR3 protein: CASNPTGGSQPQHF
CDR3 DNA: TGTGCCAGTAACCCGACAGGGGGCTCTCAGCCCCAGCATTTT

D gene: TRBD1
V gene: TRBV4-1
clone size: .
J gene: TRBJ1-6
CDR3 protein: CASSPSTDRAQSPLHF
CDR3 DNA: TGCGCCAGCAGCCCCTCCACGGACAGGGCCCAGTCACCCCTCCACTTT

D gene: TRBD2
V gene: TRBV10-1
clone size: .
J gene: TRBJ2-1
CDR3 protein: CASSFIAGSYNEQFF
CDR3 DNA: TGCGCCAGCAGTTTTATAGCGGGCTCCTACAATGAGCAGTTCTTC